This T cell receptor beta chain was retrieved from a study of T cell responses to AZD1222 COVID-19 vaccine. Study observations and caveats: Among AZD1222 vaccinees, only five or six were seropositive at baseline.

Regarding this clone: Its antigen is unidentified.

CDR1 is SQVTM, CDR2 ANQGSEA, per germline. The CDR3 runs to 14 residues. The junction had 7 bases not matched to a gene; V was cut back by 6 bases and J by 1 base. Measured with immunoSEQ multiplex PCR; TCRdb has only the in-frame clones, and not every one. The data hold 100,000 to 150,000 clones, with approximately 90% observed a single time. This TCR was recovered from an adult in good health. This chain connects TRBV29-1 to TRBJ2-7, with TRBD1 matching 9 bases. The sample in question was peripheral blood, obtained on day 0 of AZD1222 vaccination. The CDR3 spells CSVVGQGVSYEQYF. CDR3 coding DNA: TGCAGCGTGGTGGGACAGGGAGTATCCTACGAGCAGTACTTC.